Below, 30 T cell receptor beta chains from the same sample are listed, as sequenced in a study of shared clonotypes between healthy human individuals. The assay was immunoSEQ multiplex PCR, and TCRdb's table has in-frame clones only and misses some. The table shows 2 million to 2.5 million clones, with 85% to 95% occurring only once. The sample consisted of naive CD4+ T cells from PBMCs. Documented subset: CD45RA+ positively selected. The source is a man between 18 and 35 years old in good health. Some clones in this sample may be carry-over from other donors' samples.

On this clone itself: This specimen includes other DNA sequences encoding the same CDR3. The rearrangement uses TRBV28 and TRBJ2-2; tentative D call: TRBD2 (6 bases). Trimming left V 2 bases short and J 5 bases short, with 6 bases between. CDR1 and CDR2 from the germline V gene are MDHEN and SYDVKM. The CDR3 covers 13 residues. Here the CDR3 reads CASSLGRTGELFF. Written as DNA, the CDR3 is TGTGCCAGCAGTTTAGGGAGGACCGGGGAGCTGTTTTTT. Filled out from reference TRBV28 and TRBJ2-2, the complete variable domain reads DVKVTQSSRYLVKRTGEKVFLECVQDMDHENMFWYRQDPGLGLRLIYFSYDVKMKEKGDIPEGYSVSREKKERFSLILESASTNQTSMYLCASSLGRTGELFFGEGSRLTVL.

The chain recombines TRBV7-9 with TRBJ2-2, with no clear D. V lost 3 bases to trimming and J lost 0 bases, with 8 bases between them. The CDR3 is 15 amino acids. Per the germline V gene, CDR1 is SEHNR and CDR2 is FQNEAQ (reference sequence). The CDR3 DNA follows: TGTGCCAGCAGCTTGGGTACAACGAACACCGGGGAGCTGTTTTTT. Protein sequence: CASSLGTTNTGELFF.

V is TRBV28 and J is TRBJ2-3; 9 nucleotides line up with TRBD1. The CDR3 is made up of 15 amino acids. The junction had 5 bases not matched to a gene; V was cut back by 4 bases and J by 3 bases. Germline V CDR1 and CDR2: MDHEN, SYDVKM. CDR3 nucleotide sequence: TGTGCCAGCAGTTACGGGACAGGGCGAACAGATACGCAGTATTTT. It specifies CASSYGTGRTDTQYF.

About this clone: The same CDR3 is also encoded by other DNA sequences in this sample. The rearrangement links TRBV2 to TRBJ2-7; 8 bases fit TRBD1. V shed 2 bases and J 3 bases; nucleotides not matched to a gene: 3. CDR1 is SNHLY and CDR2 is FYNNEI in the germline V gene. The CDR3 covers 14 residues. The CDR3 region is CASSEQGANYEQYF. CDR3 coding DNA: TGTGCCAGCAGTGAACAGGGGGCAAACTACGAGCAGTACTTC.

The chain carries TRBV5-1 and TRBJ2-3, with TRBD2 identical over 8 bases. CDR3 length: 16 residues. Germline V gives CDR1 SGHRS, CDR2 YFSETQ. With 4 bases clipped from V and 2 bases from J, the junction kept 9 bases outside the gene matches. The CDR3 loop is CASSGALAGLTDTQYF. In DNA, the CDR3 is TGCGCCAGCAGCGGAGCTTTAGCGGGACTCACAGATACGCAGTATTTT.

This CDR3 reads CASRGPENEQFF. The CDR3 nucleotides are TGCGCCAGCAGAGGACCCGAAAATGAGCAGTTCTTC. This rearrangement joins TRBV10-1 to TRBJ2-1; D is ambiguous. This CDR3 is built from 12 residues. Germline V gene data show CDR1 as WNHNN and CDR2 as SYGVQD (reference sequence). The V and J ends lost 6 bases and 7 bases respectively, with 10 bases between them.

CDR3: CASSRGTGYDEQFF. The CDR3 DNA is TGTGCCAGCTCCCGAGGGACAGGGTACGATGAGCAGTTCTTC. V usage is TRBV18 and J usage is TRBJ2-1; 9 nucleotides line up with TRBD1. Unmatched junction bases numbered 8, after V lost 6 bases and J lost 8 bases. This CDR3 has 14 amino acids. The germline V gene has CDR1 KGHSH and CDR2 LQKENI.

The V call is TRBV30, the J call TRBJ2-1; D is ambiguous. The CDR3 has 14 amino acids. From germline, CDR1 is GTSNPN and CDR2 SVGIG (reference sequence). V shed 3 bases and J shed 4 bases, with 13 bases lying between them. The CDR3 sequence: CAWRAPQWYNEQFF. The CDR3 DNA is TGTGCCTGGAGGGCTCCTCAGTGGTACAATGAGCAGTTCTTC.

The chain employs TRBV15 and TRBJ2-5; no definite D call. Trimming cost V 0 bases and J 2 bases, with 13 bases left between them. CDR3 length equals 16 residues. Germline V gene lookup returns CDR1 LNHNV and CDR2 YYDKDF (reference sequence). The CDR3 sequence is CATSREHPGTQETQYF. The DNA of the CDR3 is TGTGCCACCAGCAGAGAGCACCCGGGTACGCAAGAGACCCAGTACTTC.

V and J are TRBV11-1 and TRBJ2-3, with TRBD1 matching over 8 bases. J was trimmed by 0 bases and V by 5 bases; bases with no gene match: 10. In germline, CDR1 is SGHAT, CDR2 FQDESV (reference sequence). This CDR3 has 17 amino acids. In DNA, the CDR3 is TGTGCCAGCAGCCGTCCCGGGACAGGATTTAGCACAGATACGCAGTATTTT. This translates into CASSRPGTGFSTDTQYF.

The chain joins TRBV7-2 to TRBJ2-7; 7 positions match TRBD2. This CDR3 region has 18 residues. V lost 5 bases, J lost 5 bases, and 21 bases stayed unmatched. The germline CDR1 and CDR2 sequences are SGHTA and FQGNSA. In nucleotides, the CDR3 is TGTGCCAGCAGCCTACTTAGAGGGTCGGCGGGAGAGTCCCACGAGCAGTACTTC. Its protein product is CASSLLRGSAGESHEQYF.

This clone came up once. The V gene is TRBV5-1, the J gene TRBJ2-5; possibly TRBD2 for D (6 bases). The CDR3 runs 15 residues. Trimming removed 4 bases at V and 5 bases at J, with 18 bases between. The germline gives CDR1 SGHRS, CDR2 YFSETQ. The CDR3 DNA follows: TGCGCCAGCAGCGTCGCGGGACCCGTAGGCGAGACCCAGTACTTC. The encoded protein is CASSVAGPVGETQYF.

A remark on this clone: The sample holds other DNA sequences that translate to the same CDR3. This rearrangement joins TRBV5-1 to TRBJ2-3, with 8 nucleotides matching TRBD2. The CDR3 runs to 14 residues. CDR1 and CDR2 from the germline V gene are SGHRS and YFSETQ. J lost 2 bases, V lost 4 bases, and 3 bases had no gene match. CDR3 protein: CASSPGGITDTQYF. As DNA, the CDR3 is TGCGCCAGCAGCCCGGGAGGGATCACAGATACGCAGTATTTT.

The count of this clone is one. The genes are TRBV2 and TRBJ2-1; D gene uncertain. V lost 6 bases, J lost 10 bases, and 16 bases lay in between. This CDR3 has 13 residues. Germline V CDR1 and CDR2: SNHLY, FYNNEI. In DNA, the CDR3 is TGTGCCAGCAGCCAACTGTCGGGTGTGGAGCAGTTCTTC. Translated: CASSQLSGVEQFF.

This chain joins TRBV18 and TRBJ2-1; D is unresolved. Trimming took off 2 bases at V and 9 bases at J, with 5 bases between the two ends. Germline CDR1 reads KGHSH; CDR2 reads LQKENI. This CDR3 has 11 amino acids. The DNA of the CDR3 is TGTGCCAGCTCACCAATGGGTGAGCAGTTCTTC. Protein: CASSPMGEQFF.

This chain uses TRBV27 with TRBJ2-1; 9 bases are shared with TRBD2. The CDR3 runs to 14 residues. Germline V gene sequence: CDR1 MNHEY, CDR2 SMNVEV (reference sequence). Trimming removed 6 bases from V and 8 bases from J; junction bases left unmatched: 8. The CDR3 loop reads CASRAGGNRDEQFF. DNA for the CDR3: TGTGCCAGCAGGGCGGGAGGGAATAGGGATGAGCAGTTCTTC.

The V and J genes are TRBV2 and TRBJ1-5, with TRBD1 matching 7 bases. Looked up from germline, CDR1 is SNHLY and CDR2 is FYNNEI. Germline trimming cut 5 bases from V and 5 bases from J; bases unmatched to any gene: 6. CDR3 length: 14 residues. CDR3 in DNA: TGTGCCAGCAGTCCCGACAGGGTTCATCAGCCCCAGCATTTT. Its protein product is CASSPDRVHQPQHF.

This chain connects TRBV11-3 to TRBJ2-5; a weak D match, TRBD1 (6 bases). The V end was cut by 7 bases, the J end by 4 bases, with 22 bases between. The germline CDR1 and CDR2 sequences are SGHNT and YENEEA. This CDR3 is built from 16 residues. The CDR3 spells CASITLGQGIGETQYF. The CDR3 region has the DNA TGTGCCAGCATCACCCTGGGGCAGGGGATAGGAGAGACCCAGTACTTC.

As concerns this clone: This CDR3 is also generated by other DNA sequences in the sample. The chain employs TRBV28 and TRBJ2-6; TRBD1 might be the D (6 bases). Germline V gene sequence: CDR1 MDHEN, CDR2 SYDVKM. Trimming removed 4 bases from V and 2 bases from J, with 9 bases in between. The CDR3 contains 15 residues. CDR3 sequence (DNA): TGTGCCAGCAGTTCACCAGGGGCTGGGGCCAACGTCCTGACTTTC. This translates into CASSSPGAGANVLTF. The entire variable domain, with the rest obtained from reference TRBV28 and TRBJ2-6, is as follows: DVKVTQSSRYLVKRTGEKVFLECVQDMDHENMFWYRQDPGLGLRLIYFSYDVKMKEKGDIPEGYSVSREKKERFSLILESASTNQTSMYLCASSSPGAGANVLTFGAGSRLTVL.

The chain has TRBV7-3 and TRBJ2-1; 9 nucleotides line up with TRBD1. The V gene end was trimmed by 5 bases and the J gene end by 8 bases; junction bases not matched to a gene: 7. The CDR3 is 14 residues long. Germline V gene lookup returns CDR1 SGHTA and CDR2 FQGTGA. This CDR3 reads CASSPYRGPYEQFF. The DNA of the CDR3 is TGTGCCAGCAGCCCCTACAGGGGGCCCTATGAGCAGTTCTTC. Complete variable domain (other parts from reference TRBV7-3 and TRBJ2-1): GAGVSQTPSNKVTEKGKYVELRCDPISGHTALYWYRQSLGQGPEFLIYFQGTGAADDSGLPNDRFFAVRPEGSVSTLKIQRTERGDSAVYLCASSPYRGPYEQFFGPGTRLTVL.

To note about this clone: The same CDR3 also results from other DNA sequences found in this sample. J is TRBJ1-2 and V is TRBV5-1, with a tentative D call TRBD1 (5 bases). Trimming took 0 bases from V and 5 from J, leaving 11 bases between them. Germline V CDR1 and CDR2: SGHRS, YFSETQ. This CDR3 comprises 14 residues. The CDR3 DNA reads TGCGCCAGCAGCTTGGTCCCGGGGGGGTATGGCTACACCTTC. This gives the protein CASSLVPGGYGYTF.

The J gene is TRBJ1-6, the V gene TRBV6-5; possibly TRBD1 for D (6 bases). Per germline, CDR1 MNHEY and CDR2 SVGAGI. Deletions cut 1 base from V and 5 bases from J, with 9 bases between. The CDR3 contains 15 residues. CDR3 region: CASSYYRTDNSPLHF. The CDR3 nucleotides read TGTGCCAGCAGTTACTACAGGACAGATAATTCACCCCTCCACTTT.

The rearrangement joins TRBV28 to TRBJ1-5, with D tentatively TRBD1 (6 bases). Germline V gives CDR1 MDHEN, CDR2 SYDVKM. The length of the CDR3 is 15 residues. Trimming took off 4 bases at V and 4 bases at J, with 14 bases between the two ends. In DNA form, the CDR3 reads TGTGCCAGCAGTTCTGGGGGCGAGTGGAATCAGCCCCAGCATTTT. Amino acid sequence: CASSSGGEWNQPQHF.

The genes are TRBV6-6 and TRBJ2-1; TRBD2 matches at 9 bases. The CDR3 sequence is 15 residues long. Germline-derived CDR1 and CDR2 are MNHNY and SVGAGI (reference sequence). Trimming at V came to 5 bases and at J to 4 bases, leaving 6 bases not matched to a gene. CDR3 sequence (DNA): TGTGCCAGCAGTGAGACTAGCGGAGCGTACAATGAGCAGTTCTTC. Its translation: CASSETSGAYNEQFF.

This clone was recorded a few times. The chain couples TRBV9 to TRBJ2-7; tentatively, D is TRBD1 (6 bases). Germline V gives CDR1 SGDLS, CDR2 YYNGEE. This CDR3 region has 14 residues. The V end was cut by 0 bases, the J end by 2 bases, with 9 bases between. The CDR3: CASSVDTGPYEQYF. The CDR3 nucleotides read TGTGCCAGCAGCGTAGATACAGGGCCCTACGAGCAGTACTTC. Variable domain in full (rest from reference TRBV9 and TRBJ2-7): DSGVTQTPKHLITATGQRVTLRCSPRSGDLSVYWYQQSLDQGLQFLIQYYNGEERAKGNILERFSAQQFPDLHSELNLSSLELGDSALYFCASSVDTGPYEQYFGPGTRLTVT.

This clone was observed once. The J gene is TRBJ2-3, the V gene TRBV9; D perhaps matches TRBD1 (6 bases). CDR1 and CDR2 (germline): SGDLS, YYNGEE. The CDR3 totals 15 residues. V was trimmed by 4 bases and J by 0 bases, leaving 12 bases between them. CDR3 sequence (DNA): TGTGCCAGCAGCTCTCGACAGGCTAGCACAGATACGCAGTATTTT. This codes for CASSSRQASTDTQYF.

In this sample, this clone turned up a few times. The chain links TRBV19 to TRBJ2-1; 7 positions match TRBD2. Looked up from germline, CDR1 is LNHDA and CDR2 is SQIVND (reference sequence). Trimming at V came to 6 bases and at J to 3 bases, leaving 11 bases not matched to a gene. This CDR3 has 16 residues. The CDR3 loop is CASRAGNRLSYNEQFF. The CDR3 DNA is TGTGCCAGTAGAGCGGGGAACAGATTGAGCTACAATGAGCAGTTCTTC.

This chain connects TRBV28 to TRBJ2-7, with D tentatively TRBD1 (7 bases). Trimming pared 6 bases from V and 3 bases from J, leaving 15 bases between. Germline loops: CDR1 MDHEN, CDR2 SYDVKM. CDR3 length: 14 residues. Here the CDR3 reads CASRSGGQIYEQYF. In DNA, the CDR3 is TGTGCCAGCAGGTCAGGGGGGCAGATCTACGAGCAGTACTTC.

Comment on this clone: This specimen includes other DNA sequences encoding the same CDR3. The gene calls are TRBV4-1 and TRBJ1-2; 9 bases are shared with TRBD1. Germline lookup yields CDR1 MGHRA and CDR2 YSYEKL. V lost 1 base to trimming and J lost 4 bases; unmatched junction nucleotides: 1. The CDR3 runs 14 residues. For the CDR3, the DNA is TGCGCCAGCAGCCAAGGACAGGGGGGCTATGGCTACACCTTC. Translated: CASSQGQGGYGYTF.

V and J are TRBV14 and TRBJ2-2; D is unclear. Trimming removed 4 bases from V and 9 bases from J, with 12 bases in between. Germline V CDR1 and CDR2: SGHDN, FVKESK. The CDR3 spans 13 residues. The CDR3 DNA is TGTGCCAGCAGCCCAGTTGCGCGCCGGGAGCTGTTTTTT. This gives the protein CASSPVARRELFF.